These 5 T cell receptor beta chains came from one sample sequenced in a study of cytomegalovirus exposure and HLA in healthy donors. Here immunoSEQ multiplex PCR was the method, and the copy in TCRdb shows in-frame clones only, minus some. The repertoire consists of roughly 270,000 clones, with 70% to 90% occurring once and the leading ten covering 0.92%. Input material: PBMCs. The receptors were gathered from a young woman in good health and CMV-seronegative.

V is TRBV5-1 and J is TRBJ2-1; TRBD1 might be the D (6 bases). The V end was cut by 0 bases, the J end by 3 bases, with 10 bases between. Germline CDR1 and CDR2: SGHRS and YFSETQ. The CDR3 sequence is 15 residues long. The DNA for the CDR3 is TGCGCCAGCAGCTTGGGGACAGACGTCTACAATGAGCAGTTCTTC. Amino acid sequence: CASSLGTDVYNEQFF.

For the CDR3, the DNA is TGCGCCAGCAGTGCCCCGGGTCGCCCCCAGGGGACCCAGTACTTC. This sequence encodes CASSAPGRPQGTQYF. The chain recombines TRBV10-2 with TRBJ2-5, with D maybe TRBD1 (5 bases). The CDR3 has 15 amino acids. With 4 bases removed from V and 7 bases from J, the gap between germline ends came to 19 bases. Germline V CDR1 and CDR2: WSHSY, SAAADI.

The V and J genes are TRBV5-5 and TRBJ2-7; TRBD2 matches at 7 bases. Trimming cost V 2 bases and J 6 bases; bases outside gene matches: 11. Germline loops: CDR1 SGHKS, CDR2 YYEKEE (reference sequence). CDR3 length equals 15 residues. CDR3 sequence: CASSFLLGGSGEQYF. The CDR3 nucleotides are TGTGCCAGCAGCTTTTTACTCGGGGGGTCGGGCGAGCAGTACTTC.

The chain recombines TRBV7-2 with TRBJ1-4; the match to TRBD1 covers 7 bases. The length of the CDR3 is 13 residues. V was pared by 7 bases and J by 8 bases, with 7 bases of the junction left unmatched. Germline V gene data show CDR1 as SGHTA and CDR2 as FQGNSA. In nucleotides, the CDR3 is TGTGCCAGCAACAACCGGGACAGCGAAAAACTGTTTTTT. Its translation: CASNNRDSEKLFF.

The rearrangement joins TRBV6-1 to TRBJ1-3, with 8 bases identical to TRBD1. Germline trimming cut 2 bases from V and 2 bases from J; bases unmatched to any gene: 5. The CDR3 length is 16 residues. Germline V gene data show CDR1 as MNHNS and CDR2 as SASEGT. The CDR3 DNA is TGTGCCAGCAGTGAAAGGACAGGGAGGGCTGGAAACACCATATATTTT. Translating it yields CASSERTGRAGNTIYF.